The TCR beta chain described here comes from a study of regulatory T cells in long-lasting Graves disease. Arm-PCR of CDR3 regions with iRepertoire HTBI primers generated TCR beta libraries. One entry per CDR3 protein results from TCRdb running MiXCR on the multiplex PCR reads. Found here are 500,000 to 700,000 distinct CDR3 sequences, roughly 15% of them singletons; the top ten hold 18%. Noted time point: newly diagnosed GD, antithyroid drugs for less than 3 months. Preparation of the TCR library used RNA extracted from PBMCs. In its sample, this clonotype was seen many times. This CDR3 has 12 residues. Germline CDR1 MNHNS, CDR2 SASEGT. The V and J ends lost 0 bases and 12 bases respectively, with 8 bases between them. The same specimen was also included in a second study, on T cells in Graves' hyperthyroidism and ophthalmopathy. That work states: The HTBI set primed first-round TCR CDR3 RT-PCR. From stable hyperthyroidism, ophthalmopathy was set apart by a 13 V-J model.

Sample: peripheral blood mononuclear cells (PBMCs), taken at new diagnosis, from a patient treated with antithyroid drugs. This chain joins TRBV6-1 and TRBJ1-4, with no clear D. This sequence originates from a woman between 25 and 40 years old with Graves disease. The CDR3 here is CASSEAMGELFF. The CDR3 nucleotides read TGTGCCAGCAGTGAAGCAATGGGAGAACTGTTTTTT.